This TCR beta chain is drawn from a study of blood T cell repertoires in COVID-19. Turning to the study itself: Sites in the United States, Italy and Spain provided acute and convalescent COVID-19 samples. Nucleic acid was either cDNA or gDNA, and it came from T cells, B-cell-depleted T cells, or PBMCs.

As handled by the study authors: Scientists estimated how many nucleated cells there were by amplifying reference gene primers. Profiled with immunoSEQ multiplex PCR; TCRdb holds only in-frame clones, not every one. V, J and clone size are those of that table, while D and trimming were read from the DNA. The sample lists roughly 230,000 clones, 89% occurring once. Between the trimmed V and J ends, which lost 1 base and 0 bases, there was a span of 7 bases. The CDR3 loop spans 15 amino acids. The germline CDR1 and CDR2 sequences are SSHAT and FNYEAQ (reference sequence). The TCR comes from a woman aged 40 to 50 who had recovered from COVID-19. The chain is built from TRBV7-7 and TRBJ1-3, with D possibly being TRBD1 (5 bases). Sequencing input: peripheral blood. Here the CDR3 reads CASSLDRTSGNTIYF. CDR3 DNA: TGTGCCAGCAGCTTAGACAGGACCTCTGGAAACACCATATATTTT. Filled out from reference TRBV7-7 and TRBJ1-3, the complete variable domain reads GAGVSQSPRYKVTKRGQDVTLRCDPISSHATLYWYQQALGQGPEFLTYFNYEAQPDKSGLPSDRFSAERPEGSISTLTIQRTEQRDSAMYRCASSLDRTSGNTIYFGEGSWLTVV.